A single sample gave rise to the 3 T cell receptor beta chains below, sequenced in a study of shared clonotypes between healthy human individuals. Only in-frame clones appear in the TCRdb table, and some are missing; sequencing was by immunoSEQ multiplex PCR. Counted here are 1,500,000 or so clones, around 97% occurring once; the ten biggest clones make up roughly 1.2%. The source material was naive CD4+ T cells sorted from blood. Indicated subset: CD45RA+ positively selected. These receptors were obtained from a man aged 25-40 years in good health.

The V gene is TRBV5-6, the J gene TRBJ1-1; D is perhaps TRBD1 (5 bases). Per the germline V gene, CDR1 is SGHDT and CDR2 is YYEEEE. V was shortened by 4 bases and J by 5 bases, with 9 bases between the two germline ends. CDR3 length: 12 amino acids. CDR3 loop: CASSITGTEAFF. Written as DNA, the CDR3 is TGTGCCAGCAGCATCACAGGTACTGAAGCTTTCTTT.

The chain recombines TRBV19 with TRBJ1-5; D is perhaps TRBD1 (5 bases). The CDR3 has 15 amino acids. Germline V lookup: CDR1 LNHDA, CDR2 SQIVND (reference sequence). The ends were cut back, 5 bases at V and 4 bases at J, with 15 bases in the middle. The CDR3 sequence: CASSAITGANQPQHF. CDR3 coding DNA: TGTGCCAGTAGTGCTATTACAGGCGCAAATCAGCCCCAGCATTTT.

The CDR3 nucleotides read TGTGCCAGCAGACGAAAAAGTGGGGGGAATCCCTACGAGCAGTACTTC. Amino acid sequence: CASRRKSGGNPYEQYF. The chain combines TRBV27 with TRBJ2-7; TRBD2 might be the D (6 bases). From germline, CDR1 is MNHEY and CDR2 SMNVEV (reference sequence). V was pared by 6 bases and J by 2 bases, with 20 bases between. CDR3 length equals 16 residues.